Listed here are 27 T cell receptor beta chains from one sample, sequenced in a study of response to subunit inactivated influenza vaccine listed by TCRdb under 2018. The library came from RT-PCR. Instrument on record: Illumina HiSeq 2500. Using fastp at Q25 and MiXCR, TCRdb reprocessed the public reads and kept productive beta chains. Merged by CDR3 protein, the rows form single entries marked with the most common genes and DNA. The sample profile shows some 550,000 distinct CDR3 sequences; roughly 25% of them were found once. The ten largest clonotypes hold around 2.8% of the sample. These data also featured in a second study, about T cells expressing NK-cell markers. The second publication reports: TCR beta cDNA libraries were made by 5'RACE template switching that added a universal primer site and unique molecular identifiers.

Here the sequenced sample was CD4+ T cells sorted from PBMCs, taken about 11 days after vaccination. Every receptor here comes from a middle-aged man who received an inactivated influenza vaccine. Donor details come from another sample of the same person, matched by shared clones.

This clonotype occurred a few times. J is TRBJ2-2 and V is TRBV29-1; TRBD1 aligns across 7 bases. The trim removed 6 bases at V and 4 bases at J, leaving 23 bases unmatched. The CDR3 consists of 19 residues. The germline V gene has CDR1 SQVTM and CDR2 ANQGSEA. The CDR3 coding sequence is TGCAGCGTGCTCCAAAAAACCACGACAGGGCCAGCTGGCACCGGGGAGCTGTTTTTT. Protein product: CSVLQKTTTGPAGTGELFF.

This clonotype came up a few times. The chain combines TRBV6-2 or TRBV6-3 with TRBJ2-3, with 11 bases fitting TRBD2. V lost 5 bases, J lost 0 bases, and 10 bases stayed unmatched. The V gene's germline CDR1 is MNHEY and CDR2 SVGEGT. The CDR3 length is 18 residues. CDR3 nucleotides: TGTGCCAGCAGTGATTCCGGGACTAGCGGACTAAGCACAGATACGCAGTATTTT. Translation gives CASSDSGTSGLSTDTQYF.

This clonotype was seen only a few times. This chain uses TRBV7-8 with TRBJ2-1; no firm D call. V shed 1 base and J shed 0 bases, with 10 bases lying between them. This CDR3 spans 16 amino acids. Germline CDR1 SGHVS, CDR2 FQNEAQ. The CDR3 DNA follows: TGTGCCAGCAGCTTAGTGCGCGGAGTCTCCTACAATGAGCAGTTCTTC. Translated: CASSLVRGVSYNEQFF.

This clonotype was seen repeatedly, ten times or more. The rearrangement joins TRBV4-1 to TRBJ1-2; D possibly corresponds to TRBD1 (6 bases). The V and J ends lost 4 bases and 4 bases respectively, with 10 bases between them. This CDR3 spans 13 amino acids. The germline gives CDR1 MGHRA, CDR2 YSYEKL. CDR3 DNA sequence: TGCGCCAGCAGCCCCGGGACAAGCTATGGCTACACCTTC. This codes for CASSPGTSYGYTF.

This clonotype was observed a handful of times. CDR3 residues: CASSEHPGTGELFF. DNA of the CDR3: TGTGCCAGCAGCGAACATCCTGGGACGGGGGAGCTGTTTTTT. V gene TRBV9 combines with J gene TRBJ2-2; either TRBD1 or TRBD2 may supply D (5 bases each). V was cut by 3 bases and J by 8 bases, with 14 bases left in between. Per the germline V gene, CDR1 is SGDLS and CDR2 is YYNGEE. This CDR3 has 14 residues.

The chain has TRBV20-1 and TRBJ1-1, with D possibly being TRBD1 (5 bases). The CDR3 is 14 residues long. Germline loops: CDR1 DFQATT, CDR2 SNEGSKA (reference sequence). V was pared by 0 bases and J by 7 bases, with 15 bases between. CDR3 in amino acids: CSARDGGWGLEAFF. Here the CDR3 DNA reads TGCAGTGCTAGAGATGGAGGGTGGGGCCTTGAAGCTTTCTTT.

In this sample, this clonotype turned up a few times. CDR3: CSANPGTGDEQYF. CDR3 in DNA: TGCAGTGCTAACCCCGGGACAGGGGACGAGCAGTACTTC. V is TRBV20-1 and J is TRBJ2-7; 10 nucleotides line up with TRBD1. The germline V gene has CDR1 DFQATT and CDR2 SNEGSKA (reference sequence). CDR3 length equals 13 residues. V gave up 4 bases and J gave up 5 bases; unmatched junction bases: 5.

Ten or more counts support this clonotype. The V gene is TRBV29-1, the J gene TRBJ2-3, with D perhaps TRBD1 (6 bases). The CDR3 has 15 residues. Germline lookup yields CDR1 SQVTM and CDR2 ANQGSEA. V was cut by 6 bases and J by 2 bases, with 18 bases left in between. The chain's CDR3 is CSVARQELYTDTQYF. CDR3 in DNA: TGCAGCGTCGCCCGACAGGAGCTTTACACAGATACGCAGTATTTT.

The CDR3 loop reads CASLTGPLHQETQYF. The CDR3, as DNA: TGTGCCAGCTTAACAGGGCCACTTCATCAAGAGACCCAGTACTTC. The chain couples TRBV6-1 to TRBJ2-5, with a possible D match to TRBD1 (6 bases). Germline assignment: CDR1 MNHNS and CDR2 SASEGT. V dropped 8 bases and J dropped 2 bases, with 18 bases sitting between them. This CDR3 is 15 amino acids long.

This rearrangement joins TRBV29-1 to TRBJ1-5; maybe TRBD1 (5 bases). The germline V and J ends were trimmed by 4 bases and 3 bases, with 7 bases remaining between them. CDR1 and CDR2 (germline): SQVTM, ANQGSEA. This CDR3 has 12 residues. The CDR3: CSVGGDNQPQHF. In DNA form, the CDR3 reads TGCAGCGTTGGAGGGGACAATCAGCCCCAGCATTTT.

This chain uses TRBV5-1 with TRBJ1-4, with TRBD1 matching 7 bases. The length of the CDR3 is 14 residues. The germline gives CDR1 SGHRS, CDR2 YFSETQ. V shed 4 bases and J 3 bases; nucleotides not matched to a gene: 3. The chain's CDR3 is CASSMGQPNEKLFF. The CDR3 DNA sequence: TGCGCCAGCAGCATGGGACAGCCTAATGAAAAACTGTTTTTT.

The chain has TRBV20-1 and TRBJ1-1; 11 positions match TRBD1. Germline CDR1 is DFQATT and CDR2 is SNEGSKA (reference sequence). The V segment lost 4 bases and the J segment 4 bases; nucleotides outside the gene matches: 5. This CDR3 is 14 amino acids long. The CDR3 coding sequence is TGCAGTGCTACCAGGACAGGGGGCATCACTGAAGCTTTCTTT. It encodes CSATRTGGITEAFF.

The rearrangement links TRBV15 to TRBJ1-5, with D hard to call. The V end lost 2 bases, the J end lost 5 bases, and 7 bases lay between the germline ends. CDR1 and CDR2 (germline): LNHNV, YYDKDF (reference sequence). The CDR3 length is 13 residues. CDR3 sequence (DNA): TGTGCCACCAGCAGAACTTTGTATCAGCCCCAGCATTTT. This encodes CATSRTLYQPQHF.

This clonotype was counted between two and nine times. This sequence joins TRBV18 and TRBJ1-1; D is unclear. This CDR3 has 13 amino acids. Trimming cost V 3 bases and J 0 bases, with 5 bases left between them. In germline, CDR1 is KGHSH, CDR2 LQKENI. The CDR3 here is CASSPPVNTEAFF. In nucleotides, the CDR3 is TGTGCCAGCTCACCCCCGGTGAACACTGAAGCTTTCTTT.

The chain has TRBV7-2 and TRBJ2-1; D not certain. The ends were cut back, 4 bases at V and 6 bases at J, with 10 bases in the middle. Germline values: CDR1 SGHTA, CDR2 FQGNSA. The CDR3 length is 13 residues. This CDR3 is CASSWKQANEQFF. DNA of the CDR3: TGTGCCAGCAGCTGGAAACAAGCCAATGAGCAGTTCTTC.

The chain combines TRBV7-9 with TRBJ1-6; D ambiguous. V shed 8 bases and J shed 6 bases, with 11 bases lying between them. CDR1 is SEHNR and CDR2 is FQNEAQ in the germline V gene (reference sequence). The CDR3 consists of 13 residues. The CDR3 DNA sequence: TGTGCCAGCGGCCCGGACCTTAATTCACCCCTCCACTTT. As protein: CASGPDLNSPLHF.

The chain combines TRBV6-2 or TRBV6-3 with TRBJ2-1; 8 bases are shared with TRBD1. The germline V gene has CDR1 MNHEY and CDR2 SVGEGT. CDR3 length equals 13 residues. V lost 6 bases to trimming and J lost 9 bases; unmatched junction nucleotides: 7. In DNA form, the CDR3 reads TGTGCCAGCAGCTGGACAGGGCCTGGTGAGCAGTTCTTC. Encoded protein: CASSWTGPGEQFF.

This clonotype was picked up a small number of times. The V and J genes are TRBV7-2 and TRBJ1-2; D is ambiguous. The ends were cut back, 1 base at V and 4 bases at J, with 13 bases in the middle. This CDR3 contains 15 residues. CDR1 SGHTA and CDR2 FQGNSA come from the germline V gene. CDR3 nucleotides: TGTGCCAGCAGCTTAGACTTGGCGGCAGGCTATGGCTACACCTTC. It yields the protein CASSLDLAAGYGYTF.

The V gene is TRBV10-3, the J gene TRBJ2-7; unclear D gene. Trimming took 1 base from V and 6 from J, leaving 4 bases between them. CDR3 size: 11 residues. Germline loops: CDR1 ENHRY, CDR2 SYGVKD. The CDR3 DNA reads TGTGCCATCAGTGAGTGGGGCGAGCAGTACTTC. Translated: CAISEWGEQYF.

This chain joins TRBV12-3 or TRBV12-4 and TRBJ1-2; D is undetermined. The CDR3 is made up of 12 amino acids. V lost 0 bases, J lost 6 bases, and 5 bases lay in between. CDR3 sequence (DNA): TGTGCCAGCAGTTTAGCGGGGAATGGCTACACCTTC. It codes for CASSLAGNGYTF.

This clonotype was counted a few times. This rearrangement joins TRBV20-1 to TRBJ2-1, with 8 bases that match TRBD2. V was pared by 3 bases and J by 0 bases, with 16 bases of the junction left unmatched. The length of the CDR3 is 19 residues. Germline V gene lookup returns CDR1 DFQATT and CDR2 SNEGSKA (reference sequence). The CDR3 region is CSASVAGGRRQSSYNEQFF. CDR3 DNA: TGCAGTGCTAGCGTCGCCGGCGGGAGGCGTCAGAGCTCCTACAATGAGCAGTTCTTC.

This clonotype was seen only a few times. The chain has TRBV7-2 and TRBJ2-7; 12 nucleotides align to TRBD2. After removal of 7 bases from V and 6 bases from J, the junction contained 7 bases not matched to a gene. The germline V gene has CDR1 SGHTA and CDR2 FQGNSA. The CDR3 length is 14 residues. CDR3 residues: CASNILAGGFEQYF. CDR3 sequence (DNA): TGTGCCAGCAACATACTAGCGGGAGGTTTCGAGCAGTACTTC. Based on the CDR3 plus reference TRBV7-2 and TRBJ2-7, the full variable domain is GAGVSQSPSNKVTEKGKDVELRCDPISGHTALYWYRQSLGQGLEFLIYFQGNSAPDKSGLPSDRFSAERTGGSVSTLTIQRTQQEDSAVYLCASNILAGGFEQYFGPGTRLTVT.

The chain links TRBV6-2 or TRBV6-3 to TRBJ2-3; D possibly corresponds to TRBD1 (6 bases). V lost 6 bases and J lost 2, with 12 bases in between. Germline lookup yields CDR1 MNHEY and CDR2 SVGEGT. The CDR3 loop spans 14 amino acids. The CDR3, as DNA: TGTGCCAGCAGCACAGGGTTATTCACAGATACGCAGTATTTT. This encodes CASSTGLFTDTQYF.

This clonotype has more than one count but fewer than ten. The CDR3 bases are TGTGCCAGCAGTGCAACTGGGACAGGGCAGCATAATTCACCCCTCCACTTT. It encodes CASSATGTGQHNSPLHF. This chain connects TRBV6-1 to TRBJ1-6; TRBD1 matches at 9 bases. CDR3 size: 17 residues. The germline gives CDR1 MNHNS, CDR2 SASEGT. With 4 bases clipped from V and 5 bases from J, the junction kept 9 bases outside the gene matches.

J is TRBJ2-1 and V is TRBV30; unclear D gene. Germline V gene data show CDR1 as GTSNPN and CDR2 as SVGIG (reference sequence). The CDR3 consists of 12 residues. Trimming cost V 1 base and J 5 bases, with 6 bases left between them. Written as DNA, the CDR3 is TGTGCCTGGAGTGCCGGGCACAATGAGCAGTTCTTC. Translation gives CAWSAGHNEQFF.

This CDR3 is CASSPRTAVQETQYF. For the CDR3, the DNA is TGTGCCAGCAGCCCCCGGACAGCGGTACAAGAGACCCAGTACTTC. The genes are TRBV7-2 and TRBJ2-5; TRBD1 might be the D (6 bases). Germline V CDR1 and CDR2: SGHTA, FQGNSA. This CDR3 region has 15 residues. V was shortened by 5 bases and J by 2 bases, with 15 bases between the two germline ends.

V gene TRBV28 combines with J gene TRBJ1-6; maybe TRBD1 (6 bases). This CDR3 region has 15 residues. Between the trimmed V and J ends, which lost 6 bases and 9 bases, there was a span of 18 bases. From germline, CDR1 is MDHEN and CDR2 SYDVKM. CDR3 region: CASRDGTSLASPLHF. The CDR3 nucleotides read TGTGCCAGCAGAGACGGGACATCCTTGGCTTCACCCCTCCACTTT.